Below, one T cell receptor beta chain is given with its context. The data derive from a study of cytomegalovirus exposure and HLA in healthy donors. V was clipped by 4 bases and J by 2 bases; unmatched bases: 2. In germline, CDR1 is LNHDA, CDR2 SQIVND (reference sequence). CDR3 length equals 14 residues. Clones were read by immunoSEQ multiplex PCR, and TCRdb kept only the in-frame ones, dropping some. Of 250,000 to 400,000 clones in the sample, roughly 87% are singletons; the top ten hold around 0.91%. This chain joins TRBV19 and TRBJ1-1, with 9 bases identical to TRBD1. Material for sequencing was PBMCs. This clonotype was obtained from a man aged 30 to 45 in good health and CMV-seronegative. The CDR3 loop is CASSTQGANTEAFF. CDR3 bases: TGTGCCAGTAGTACACAGGGGGCTAACACTGAAGCTTTCTTT.